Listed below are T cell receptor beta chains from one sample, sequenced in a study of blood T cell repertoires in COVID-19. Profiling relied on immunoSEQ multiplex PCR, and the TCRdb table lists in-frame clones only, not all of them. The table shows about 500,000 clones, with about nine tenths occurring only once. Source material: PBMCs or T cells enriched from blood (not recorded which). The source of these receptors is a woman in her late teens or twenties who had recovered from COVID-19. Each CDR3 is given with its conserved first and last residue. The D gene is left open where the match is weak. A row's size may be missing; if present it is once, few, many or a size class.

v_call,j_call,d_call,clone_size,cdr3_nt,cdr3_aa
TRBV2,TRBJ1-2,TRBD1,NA,TGTGCCAGCAGTGAAATGTTTCAGGGGGAGTATGGCTACACCTTC,CASSEMFQGEYGYTF
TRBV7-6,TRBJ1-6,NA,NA,TGTGCCTCTAGTGGGGGACATTTTGGGACCTTTAATTCACCCCTCCACTTT,CASSGGHFGTFNSPLHF
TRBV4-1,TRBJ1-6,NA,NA,TGCGCCAGCAGCCAACCCCGTGCGGGGGGCCTGAAGTCACCCCTCCACTTT,CASSQPRAGGLKSPLHF
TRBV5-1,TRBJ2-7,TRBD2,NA,TGCGCCAGCAGCACGACTAGCGGGGGGTCCTACGAGCAGTACTTC,CASSTTSGGSYEQYF
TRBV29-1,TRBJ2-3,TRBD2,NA,TGCAGCGCTACAAGCGGGGGACTATCAGATACGCAGTATTTT,CSATSGGLSDTQYF
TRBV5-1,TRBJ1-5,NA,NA,TGCGCCAGCAGCTTGCGGGGGGGAGAGCAGCCCCAGCATTTT,CASSLRGGEQPQHF
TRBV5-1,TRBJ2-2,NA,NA,TGCGCCAGCACCCTTACAGGGGGGGACACCGGGGAGCTGTTTTTT,CASTLTGGDTGELFF
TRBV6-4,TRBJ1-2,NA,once,TGTGCCAGCAGTGACTCCGGGAAGGGCTATGGCTACACCTTC,CASSDSGKGYGYTF
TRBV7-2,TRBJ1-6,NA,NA,TGTGCCAGCAGCTTCATTCGGGAGAATTCACCCCTCCACTTT,CASSFIRENSPLHF
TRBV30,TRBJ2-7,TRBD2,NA,TGTGCCTGGAGCGAGGGACTAGCGTTGAACGAGCAGTACTTC,CAWSEGLALNEQYF
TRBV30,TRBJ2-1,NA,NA,TGTGCCTGGAGGGCCGGCTACCGGGACAATGAGCAGTTCTTC,CAWRAGYRDNEQFF
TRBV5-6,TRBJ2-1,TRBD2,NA,TGTGCCAGCAGCTCCTTCGGGTGGGGGGGCTCCTACAATGAGCAGTTCTTC,CASSSFGWGGSYNEQFF
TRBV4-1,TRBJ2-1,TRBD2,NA,TGCGCCAGCAGCCGAGGCGGGGGAGCTGAAAATGAGCAGTTCTTC,CASSRGGGAENEQFF
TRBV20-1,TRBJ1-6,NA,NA,TGCAGTCCCCGTCCCTTTCCCCTCCACTTT,CSPRPFPLHF
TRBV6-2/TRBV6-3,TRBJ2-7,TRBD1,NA,TGTGCCAGCAGTTGGGACAGTAGGAAGCAGTACTTC,CASSWDSRKQYF
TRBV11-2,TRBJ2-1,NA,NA,TGTGCCAGCAGCTTAGATCTGGGGGACTGGTCCTACAATGAGCAGTTCTTC,CASSLDLGDWSYNEQFF
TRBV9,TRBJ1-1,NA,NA,TGTGCCAGCAGCGTTTACTTCGACACTGAAGCTTTCTTT,CASSVYFDTEAFF
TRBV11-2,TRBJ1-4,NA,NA,TGTGCCAGCAGACAGCTAAATGAAAAACTGTTTTTT,CASRQLNEKLFF
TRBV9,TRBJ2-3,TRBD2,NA,TGTGCCAGCAGCGTAGTACCAGCGGGGGATGTCACAGATACGCAGTATTTT,CASSVVPAGDVTDTQYF
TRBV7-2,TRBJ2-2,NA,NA,TGTGCCAGCAGCTTAGTGGTGGTAGCGAGCGGGGAGCTGTTTTTT,CASSLVVVASGELFF
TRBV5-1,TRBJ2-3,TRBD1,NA,TGCGCCAGCAGGGGGTACCCGGGACAGAGCACAGATACGCAGTATTTT,CASRGYPGQSTDTQYF
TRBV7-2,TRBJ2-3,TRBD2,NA,TGTGCCAGCAGCTTAGGGGCGGCGGGGGGGCTGGTAGATACGCAGTATTTT,CASSLGAAGGLVDTQYF
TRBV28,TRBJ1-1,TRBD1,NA,TGTGCCAGCAGTTTTGACAGGGGAACTTTCTTT,CASSFDRGTFF
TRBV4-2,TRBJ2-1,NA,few,TGTGCCAGCAGCCCCGTTGGTCGTGGGGCTAGCGTTTCTTACAATGAGCAGTTCTTC,CASSPVGRGASVSYNEQFF
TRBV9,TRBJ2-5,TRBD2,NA,TGTGCCAGCAGCACAGGACTAGCGGGTATAGAGACCCAGTACTTC,CASSTGLAGIETQYF
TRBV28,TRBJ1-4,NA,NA,TGTGCCAGCAGTTTCGGGGAAGAAAAACTGTTTTTT,CASSFGEEKLFF
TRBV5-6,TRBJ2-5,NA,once,TGTGCCAGCAGCTCGGTCTCAATAGAGACCCAGTACTTC,CASSSVSIETQYF
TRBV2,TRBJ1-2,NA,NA,TGTGCCAGCCGCCCGATAGGGGCGCAGAACTATGGCTACACCTTC,CASRPIGAQNYGYTF
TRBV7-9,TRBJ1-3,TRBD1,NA,TGTGCCAGCAGCCCACAGACAGGGGGCTCTGGAAACACCATATATTTT,CASSPQTGGSGNTIYF
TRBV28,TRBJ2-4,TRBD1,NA,TGTGCCAGCAGTTTACTAGACCTCAGGGGGCCAGGGAAAAACATTCAGTACTTC,CASSLLDLRGPGKNIQYF
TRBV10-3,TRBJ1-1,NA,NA,TGTGCCATTACGAAGGGGTATGGGACTGAAGCTTTCTTT,CAITKGYGTEAFF
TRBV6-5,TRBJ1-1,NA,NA,TGTGCCAGCAGTTACTCTAGGGGAACTGAAGCTTTCTTT,CASSYSRGTEAFF
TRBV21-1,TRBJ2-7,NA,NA,TGTGCCAGCAGCCAGGCGCGGCCAGGGAAGTACTTC,CASSQARPGKYF
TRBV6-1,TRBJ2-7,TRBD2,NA,TGTGCCAGCAGTGAAACTCCCGGGGGGGGGCGGACCTACGAGCAGTACTTC,CASSETPGGGRTYEQYF
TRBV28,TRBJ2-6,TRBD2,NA,TGTGCCAGCAGCGGGGGGTCCTCTGGGGCCAACGTCCTGACTTTC,CASSGGSSGANVLTF
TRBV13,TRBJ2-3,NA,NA,TGTGCCAGCAGCTTAGGAGTAGGGGGGGACCTCCTTAGAGCAGATACGCAGTATTTT,CASSLGVGGDLLRADTQYF
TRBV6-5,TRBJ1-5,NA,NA,TGTGCCAGCATTCAGGGGATGGGTCAGCCCCAGCATTTT,CASIQGMGQPQHF
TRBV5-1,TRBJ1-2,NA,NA,TGCGCCAGCAGCTCGGGAGGTGGCTACACCTTC,CASSSGGGYTF
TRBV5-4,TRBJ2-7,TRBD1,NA,TGTGCCAGCAGCCCCGCCGGGACAGGGGGGGACTACGAGCAGTACTTC,CASSPAGTGGDYEQYF
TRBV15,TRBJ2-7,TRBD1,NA,TGTGCCACCAGCAGTAACAGGGGGTACGAGCAGTACTTC,CATSSNRGYEQYF
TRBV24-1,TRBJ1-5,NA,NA,TGTGCCACCAGTCCTAGACAGGGCAATCAGCCCCAGCATTTT,CATSPRQGNQPQHF
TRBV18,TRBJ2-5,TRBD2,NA,TGTGCCAGCTCACAAAGAGGACTAGCGGGGCAAGAGACCCAGTACTTC,CASSQRGLAGQETQYF
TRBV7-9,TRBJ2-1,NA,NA,TGTGCCAGCAGCCCCTCTTCCTACGGGGAGCAGTTCTTC,CASSPSSYGEQFF